The rows below give T cell receptor beta chains drawn from one sample of a study of molecular identifiers for immune sequencing clone quantification. TCRdb reprocessed the PCR reads with MiXCR, giving one entry per CDR3 protein. The sample has 600,000 to 650,000 distinct CDR3 sequences, 15% to 20% seen once. The specimen sequenced was naive CD8+ T cells from blood, with Jurkat cell RNA spiked in. The receptors shown here come from a human donor in good health. Some libraries in this study had Jurkat cell RNA spiked in. CDR3s include the opening cysteine and the closing phenylalanine or tryptophan. The D gene is left open where the match is weak. Only part of the rows carry a size: once, few, many, or a class if the clone is expanded.

CDR3 DNA	CDR3 protein	V gene	D gene	J gene	CDR3 length	clone size
TGTGCCAGCTCAGAAGGGTATCGGCGGAACCAAGAGACCCAGTACTTC	CASSEGYRRNQETQYF	TRBV18	-	TRBJ2-5	16	many
TGTGCCAGCAGTTACTCGGGGACAGGAGTTTCACCCCTCCACTTT	CASSYSGTGVSPLHF	TRBV6-2/TRBV6-3	TRBD1	TRBJ1-6	15	few
TGTGCCAGCAGCTTAGCCTACGAGGGTGGCACAGATACGCAGTATTTT	CASSLAYEGGTDTQYF	TRBV7-9	-	TRBJ2-3	16	many
TGTGCCAGCAGTTTTGGGGGCGCGGAGACCCAGTACTTC	CASSFGGAETQYF	TRBV28	-	TRBJ2-5	13	many
TGTGCCTTCACGATCTTGCACGGGGGGGAAAAACTGTTTTTT	CAFTILHGGEKLFF	TRBV30	-	TRBJ1-4	14	few
TGCAGTGCTAGAGATTGGTCGGGTTGCACTGAAGCTTTCTTT	CSARDWSGCTEAFF	TRBV20-1	-	TRBJ1-1	14	few
TGTGCCACCAGTGATTCCAGGGGCCGGACAGATACGCAGTATTTT	CATSDSRGRTDTQYF	TRBV24-1	-	TRBJ2-3	15	many
TGTGCTAGCAGCTTACCGTTGTCGGAGACCCAGTACTTC	CASSLPLSETQYF	TRBV7-7	-	TRBJ2-5	13	many
TGCAGTGCTACCTCACTAGCGGTCTCCTACAATGAGCAGTTCTTC	CSATSLAVSYNEQFF	TRBV20-1	TRBD2	TRBJ2-1	15	few
TGTGCCAGCAGTTCAACCGGGACCTTAGGGGAGACCCAGTACTTC	CASSSTGTLGETQYF	TRBV6-5	-	TRBJ2-5	15	-
TGTGCCAGCAGCCAAGGTGCGGGGGAACCGAGCTCCTACAATGAGCAGTACTTC	CASSQGAGEPSSYNEQYF	TRBV3-1	TRBD2	TRBJ2-7	18	-
TGCGCCAGCAGCCAGGAGGGGTCCCCCTACGAGCAGTACTTC	CASSQEGSPYEQYF	TRBV4-1	-	TRBJ2-7	14	-
TGTGCCAGCAGCTTAGGCGGGGGGCACGTCTACGAGCAGTACTTC	CASSLGGGHVYEQYF	TRBV7-9	TRBD2	TRBJ2-7	15	many
TGTGCCAGCAGCGTCGGGACTAGCGGGGCTACAGATACGCAGTATTTT	CASSVGTSGATDTQYF	TRBV7-2	TRBD2	TRBJ2-3	16	many
TGTGCCAGCAGTTTACTGGCGGCGAACTACGAGCAGTACTTC	CASSLLAANYEQYF	TRBV28	-	TRBJ2-7	14	-
TGTGCCAGCAGCAACAGGACAGGGTACAATGAGCAGTTCTTC	CASSNRTGYNEQFF	TRBV3-1	TRBD1	TRBJ2-1	14	-
TGTGCCAGCAGCCATGACGAGGACAGGGGACCCGGGGAGCTGTTTTTT	CASSHDEDRGPGELFF	TRBV7-9	TRBD1	TRBJ2-2	16	many
TGTGCCAGCAGTCCCGAGACTCCGGCAACTAATGAAAAACTGTTTTTT	CASSPETPATNEKLFF	TRBV27	-	TRBJ1-4	16	many
TGTAGCGCTACGACGGGCCATGCGGATCAGCCCCAGCGTTTT	CSATTGHADQPQRF	TRBV29-1	-	TRBJ1-5	14	-
TGCGCCAGCAGCCCCGATAAGGGGATGTGGACAGATACGCAGTATTTT	CASSPDKGMWTDTQYF	TRBV5-1	-	TRBJ2-3	16	many
TGTGCCAGCAGCTGGGGGACATCCAACACTGAAGCTTTCTTT	CASSWGTSNTEAFF	TRBV7-2	-	TRBJ1-1	14	many
TGTGCCAGCAGGCGGACTAGCGTGGGGTACGGTGAGCAGTTCTTC	CASRRTSVGYGEQFF	TRBV12-3/TRBV12-4	TRBD2	TRBJ2-1	15	many
TGTGCCACCAGTGATTTAGTTCGACAGGGTACAGATACGCAGTATTTT	CATSDLVRQGTDTQYF	TRBV24-1	TRBD1	TRBJ2-3	16	few
TGCGCCAGCAGCCAACAAATCGGACTAGCGGGAGAAGAAGAGCAGTACTTC	CASSQQIGLAGEEEQYF	TRBV4-1	TRBD2	TRBJ2-7	17	-
TGTGCCAGCAGTTGGCGGGTTGGCGTCACTGAAGCTTTCTTT	CASSWRVGVTEAFF	TRBV6-2/TRBV6-3	-	TRBJ1-1	14	few
TGTGCCAGTAGTAAGACAGGCTCTAGCACAGATACGCAGTATTTT	CASSKTGSSTDTQYF	TRBV19	-	TRBJ2-3	15	many
TGTGCCAGCATAAATGGAGAGACCCAGTACTTC	CASINGETQYF	TRBV28	-	TRBJ2-5	11	many
TGTGCCAGCAGTTTCCTAGGATCTGGGAACTACGAGCAGTACTTC	CASSFLGSGNYEQYF	TRBV27	-	TRBJ2-7	15	few
TGTGCCAGCTCGGGACCCCAATACACCGGGGAGCTGTTTTTT	CASSGPQYTGELFF	TRBV18	-	TRBJ2-2	14	-
TGTGCCAGCAGTTTAGCGGGAGGGCCTGGGGATGAGCAGTTCTTC	CASSLAGGPGDEQFF	TRBV27	TRBD2	TRBJ2-1	15	few
TGCGCCAGCAGCCCCTTGGGACAGCTCTATGGCTACACCTTC	CASSPLGQLYGYTF	TRBV23-1	TRBD1	TRBJ1-2	14	-
TGTGCCAGTAGGCCCTGGGCCGTGGGAAACACTGAAGCTTTCTTT	CASRPWAVGNTEAFF	TRBV19	-	TRBJ1-1	15	-
TGCAGTGCTAGGAGCCTCTATGGCTACACCTTC	CSARSLYGYTF	TRBV20-1	-	TRBJ1-2	11	-
TGTGCCAGCAGCCCCGCCTACGGATACGAGCAGTACTTC	CASSPAYGYEQYF	TRBV27	-	TRBJ2-7	13	many
TGTGCCAGCAGCCAAGATCCCAACAGGGCAGTAGATACGCAGTATTTT	CASSQDPNRAVDTQYF	TRBV14	-	TRBJ2-3	16	many
TGTGCCAGCAGACTAGGGTCACTAGATAGCACCGGGGAGCTGTTTTTT	CASRLGSLDSTGELFF	TRBV9	-	TRBJ2-2	16	many
TGCAGTCCCCGGGACGCGAGCACAGATACGCAGTATTTT	CSPRDASTDTQYF	TRBV20-1	-	TRBJ2-3	13	many
TGTGCCAGCAGTCAGATGGCCACAGATACGCAGTATTTT	CASSQMATDTQYF	TRBV6-4	-	TRBJ2-3	13	many
TGTGCCAGCAGTTTAGTAGGGGGGGACGCGGTCTACGAGCAGTACTTC	CASSLVGGDAVYEQYF	TRBV12-3/TRBV12-4	-	TRBJ2-7	16	few
TGTGCCAGCAGCGTAGCTTTCGGTACAGCGGACTTGAACACCGGGGAGCTGTTTTTT	CASSVAFGTADLNTGELFF	TRBV9	-	TRBJ2-2	19	many
TGTGCCAGCAGCCTGGATCAGGGTCAGCCCCAGCATTTT	CASSLDQGQPQHF	TRBV27	-	TRBJ1-5	13	many
TGTGCCAGTGTTTCGGGGTTTAGCAATCAGCCCCAGCATTTT	CASVSGFSNQPQHF	TRBV19	-	TRBJ1-5	14	few